This T cell receptor beta chain emerged from a study of low-dose radiotherapy and immunotherapy resistance in tumors. Study-wide context: With fractions of 0.5 Gy given every 2 weeks, Cohort 1 accumulated a total of 6.5 Gy.

Gene-specific TRAV and TRBV primers were used for first-strand cDNA, covering alpha and beta chains. TCR amplification ran 15 to 25 PCR cycles using constant-region and V-primer adapter primers. TCRdb reprocessed the reads with MiXCR, giving one entry per CDR3 protein. The top ten clones hold more than 0.85% of a sample with 85,000 to 95,000 distinct CDR3 sequences, just under 9.5% of them seen once. This clonotype was counted ten times or more. The CDR3 spans 13 residues. V was shortened by 7 bases and J by 6 bases, with 19 bases between the two germline ends. Germline V lookup: CDR1 SQVTM, CDR2 ANQGSEA. This sample's time point: before trial treatment. As their treatment, donors received nivolumab, ipilimumab, aspirin, low-dose cyclophosphamide and low-dose radiotherapy. As a condition of eligibility, patients had advanced solid tumors lacking tumor-infiltrating lymphocytes.

Material: PBMCs, obtained before treatment. The receptor was isolated from a male donor with prostate cancer. The chain couples TRBV29-1 to TRBJ2-7, with D possibly called TRBD1 or TRBD2 (5 bases each). CDR3 sequence: CSAFGAAWGEQYF. The CDR3 DNA reads as TGCAGCGCCTTCGGGGCCGCGTGGGGCGAGCAGTACTTC.